Listed here is a single T cell receptor beta chain. MiXCR, applied by TCRdb to the 5' RACE reads, yields one record per CDR3 protein. The sample includes approximately 92,000 distinct CDR3 sequences, roughly 12% of them seen just once. Time point here: sample taken at primary tumor resection. The data originate from a study of spatial heterogeneity in lung cancer. This sample comprised PBMCs, obtained at surgery. This receptor was obtained from a male donor with early-stage non-small cell lung cancer.

DNA for the CDR3: TGTGCCAGCACCTTCGAGGGGACAGGAGCCTACGAGCAGTACTTC. Translated, it gives CASTFEGTGAYEQYF. This sequence joins TRBV11-2 and TRBJ2-7, with 8 bases lining up with TRBD1. Germline V CDR1 and CDR2: SGHAT, FQNNGV. With 7 bases clipped from V and 2 bases from J, the junction kept 10 bases outside the gene matches. The CDR3 runs to 15 residues.